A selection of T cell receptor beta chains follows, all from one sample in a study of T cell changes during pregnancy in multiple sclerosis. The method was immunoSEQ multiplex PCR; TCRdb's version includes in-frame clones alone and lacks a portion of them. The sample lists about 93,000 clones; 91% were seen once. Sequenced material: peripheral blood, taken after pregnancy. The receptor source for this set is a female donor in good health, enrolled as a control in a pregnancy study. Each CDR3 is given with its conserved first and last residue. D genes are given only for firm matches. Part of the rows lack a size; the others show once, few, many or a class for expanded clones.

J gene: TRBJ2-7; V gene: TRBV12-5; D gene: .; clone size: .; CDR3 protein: CASGASGWYEQYF; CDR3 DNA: TGTGCTAGTGGTGCGTCAGGGTGGTACGAGCAGTACTTC
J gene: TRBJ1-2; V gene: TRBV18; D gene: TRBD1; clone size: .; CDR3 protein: CASSPLAGTATNYGYTF; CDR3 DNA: TGTGCCAGCTCACCTTTGGCCGGGACAGCTACTAACTATGGCTACACCTTC
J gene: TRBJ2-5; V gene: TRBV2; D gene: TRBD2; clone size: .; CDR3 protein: CASSRGGGDQETQYF; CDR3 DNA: TGTGCCAGCAGCCGAGGCGGGGGGGACCAAGAGACCCAGTACTTC
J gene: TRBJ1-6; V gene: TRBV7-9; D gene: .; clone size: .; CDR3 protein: CASTNYSPLHF; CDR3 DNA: TGTGCCAGCACCAATTATTCACCCCTCCACTTT
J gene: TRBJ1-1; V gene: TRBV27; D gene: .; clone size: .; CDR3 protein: CASSVTENTEAFF; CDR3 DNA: TGTGCCAGCAGTGTCACAGAGAACACTGAAGCTTTCTTT
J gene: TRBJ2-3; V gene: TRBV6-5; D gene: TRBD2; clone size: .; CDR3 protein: CASSWRGASTDTQYF; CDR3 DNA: TGTGCCAGCAGTTGGCGGGGGGCTAGCACAGATACGCAGTATTTT
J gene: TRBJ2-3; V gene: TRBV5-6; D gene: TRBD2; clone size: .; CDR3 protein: CASSLTVGGGDTQYF; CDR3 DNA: TGTGCCAGCAGCTTGACGGTGGGGGGAGGGGATACGCAGTATTTT
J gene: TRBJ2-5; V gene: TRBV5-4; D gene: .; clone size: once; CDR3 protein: CASSFGTDQETQYF; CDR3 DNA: TGTGCCAGCAGTTTTGGTACAGATCAAGAGACCCAGTACTTC
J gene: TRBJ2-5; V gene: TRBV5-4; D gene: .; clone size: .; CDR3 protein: CASSFGARGSQETQYF; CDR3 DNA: TGTGCCAGCAGCTTTGGAGCTAGGGGTTCCCAAGAGACCCAGTACTTC
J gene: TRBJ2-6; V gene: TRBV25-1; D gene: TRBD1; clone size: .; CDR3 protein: CASSGTGGDPSGANVLTF; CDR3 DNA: TGTGCCAGCAGCGGGACAGGGGGCGACCCATCTGGGGCCAACGTCCTGACTTTC